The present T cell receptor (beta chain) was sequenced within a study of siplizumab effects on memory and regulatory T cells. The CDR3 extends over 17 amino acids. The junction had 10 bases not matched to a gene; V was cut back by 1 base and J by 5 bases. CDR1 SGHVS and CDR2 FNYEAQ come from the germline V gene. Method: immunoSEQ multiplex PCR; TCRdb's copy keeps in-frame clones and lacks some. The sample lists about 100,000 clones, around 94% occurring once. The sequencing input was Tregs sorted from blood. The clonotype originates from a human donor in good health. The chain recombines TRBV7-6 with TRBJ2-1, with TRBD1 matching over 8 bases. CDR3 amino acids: CASSLGVRDRWDNEQFF. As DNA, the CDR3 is TGTGCCAGCAGCTTAGGGGTGAGGGACAGGTGGGACAATGAGCAGTTCTTC.